This TCR beta chain was identified in a study of blood T cell repertoires in COVID-19. Per germline, CDR1 ENHRY and CDR2 SYGVKD. Trimming shortened V by 10 bases and J by 3 bases, and 15 bases separated the two germline ends. The CDR3 has 13 residues. Authors' data handling: Reference gene primer amplification in the assay estimated nucleated cell counts. Sequencing was performed with immunoSEQ multiplex PCR; in TCRdb, only in-frame clones are kept and a portion is missing. V, J and clone size were drawn from that table, and D and trimming were deduced from the DNA. The table shows some 200,000 clones, with roughly four fifths occurring only once.

Material for sequencing was PBMCs or T cells enriched from blood (not recorded which). This receptor was taken from a man aged 35-49 years who had recovered from COVID-19. The rearrangement uses TRBV10-3 and TRBJ1-1; possibly TRBD1 for D (6 bases). The DNA for the CDR3 is TGTGCCACCAGCGAGGGGGGGGACACTGAAGCTTTCTTT. Translation: CATSEGGDTEAFF.